This T cell receptor beta chain originates from a study of Siglec-9 on CD8 T cells in melanoma. Regarding the study as a whole: An effector memory CD8+ subset marked by Siglec-9 reportedly appeared to gather in melanoma.

Regarding this clone: What it binds is unknown.

Clones were read by immunoSEQ multiplex PCR, and TCRdb kept only the in-frame ones, dropping some. Of around 35,000 clones listed, 84% were seen once; the top ten hold more than 1.5%. Material for sequencing was Siglec-9- CD8+ T cells sorted from blood. The sequence came from a human donor in good health.

DNA of the CDR3: TGTGCCAGCAGTTCAGGGGGGGGATTTTCCTACAATGAGCAGTTCTTC. This translates into CASSSGGGFSYNEQFF. The chain employs TRBV27 and TRBJ2-1, with D perhaps TRBD1 or TRBD2 (7 bases each). The CDR3 consists of 16 residues. V lost 4 bases, J lost 1 base, and 14 bases lay in between. Germline V CDR1 and CDR2: MNHEY, SMNVEV (reference sequence).